This TCR beta chain was identified during a study of OX40 agonist ivuxolimab in advanced cancers. In terms of the full investigation: Ivuxolimab, which targeted the costimulatory receptor OX40 (CD134), was an agonistic, fully human IgG2 monoclonal antibody. Intravenous ivuxolimab was administered to patients every 2 weeks at six dose levels: 0.01, 0.1, 0.3, 1.5, 3 and 10 mg/kg. Among the roughly 50 dose-escalation patients, approximately 20 had hepatocellular carcinoma, around 15 melanoma, 9 renal cell carcinoma and 9 head and neck cancer. In the dose-escalation cohort, nearly 85% of patients were male, and the mean age was around 65 years with a range of roughly 20 to 80. Prior anti-PD-1, anti-PD-L1 or anti-CTLA-4 therapy was permitted, and less than 45% of dose-escalation patients had received checkpoint inhibitors. Partial responses were achieved by three dose-escalation patients, of whom one had hepatocellular carcinoma and two had cutaneous melanoma. Peripheral TCRbeta sequencing aimed to test whether ivuxolimab altered TCR sequence diversity and caused clonal T-cell expansion. The paper covers the monotherapy dose-escalation part of the phase I ivuxolimab trial, which included N = 52 patients. Results and caveats for the whole study, not just this receptor: Which antigens the clonally expanded peripheral T cells were specific for was not determined. On average, CD8+ T cells showed more expanded clones than CD4+ T cells after ivuxolimab. At doses of 0.1 to 3.0 mg/kg, clonal expansion of both CD4+ and CD8+ blood T cells was observed from baseline to week 6. Low levels of normalized T-cell clonal expansion were also seen in some nonresponding patients. Partial responders in the 0.1-3.0 mg/kg groups had among the lowest normalized peripheral clonal expansion, especially among CD8+ T cells.

To sequence the TCRbeta CDR3 region, genomic DNA was isolated from the sorted cells. TCRbeta CDR3 regions were sequenced using the immunoSEQ Assay. TCRdb re-hosts the immuneACCESS table, in-frame sequences only. Its copies lack some clones; in the studies checked, an unresolved V gene accounts for under half of them, and the cause for the rest is not known. The sample table lists just under 80,000 clones, about 83% of them with a count of one. The ten largest account for roughly 25% of the sample. Patients with a history of autoimmune disease or receiving systemic immunosuppression were excluded from the trial. Peripheral blood for TCR sequencing was collected from all dose cohorts at baseline, on cycle 4 day 1, and on cycle 7 day 1. The samples were drawn from a first-in-human, open-label, multicenter phase I dose-escalation trial of ivuxolimab. Adults with locally advanced or metastatic melanoma, renal cell, hepatocellular, or head and neck squamous cell carcinoma were enrolled in the trial. CD4+ and CD8+ T cells were sorted separately from peripheral blood before TCR sequencing.

In this sample, this clone turned up a few times. The antigen it recognizes is unknown. Qualities for individual bases were not recorded, and no much larger clone is one base off. The sample here was CD4+ or CD8+ T cells sorted from blood, taken in a trial of the OX40 agonist ivuxolimab. The source is an adult with an advanced solid tumor such as melanoma, head and neck, liver or kidney cancer.

DNA sequence: TGTGCCATCAGTGAGTCAGGGGTTGGCTACACCTTC. This sequence encodes CAISESGVGYTF. The sequence is built from TRBV10-3 and TRBJ1-2; TRBD1 is a weak D gene call, 5 bases matching. Its CDR3 holds 12 amino acids, cysteine through phenylalanine. Left in the record is the CDR3 DNA by itself, 36 bases read in frame from the first base. The germline V gene supplies CDR1 ENHRY and CDR2 SYGVKD. Relative to germline, V is 0 bases shorter and J is 7 bases shorter, with 6 bases between their ends.